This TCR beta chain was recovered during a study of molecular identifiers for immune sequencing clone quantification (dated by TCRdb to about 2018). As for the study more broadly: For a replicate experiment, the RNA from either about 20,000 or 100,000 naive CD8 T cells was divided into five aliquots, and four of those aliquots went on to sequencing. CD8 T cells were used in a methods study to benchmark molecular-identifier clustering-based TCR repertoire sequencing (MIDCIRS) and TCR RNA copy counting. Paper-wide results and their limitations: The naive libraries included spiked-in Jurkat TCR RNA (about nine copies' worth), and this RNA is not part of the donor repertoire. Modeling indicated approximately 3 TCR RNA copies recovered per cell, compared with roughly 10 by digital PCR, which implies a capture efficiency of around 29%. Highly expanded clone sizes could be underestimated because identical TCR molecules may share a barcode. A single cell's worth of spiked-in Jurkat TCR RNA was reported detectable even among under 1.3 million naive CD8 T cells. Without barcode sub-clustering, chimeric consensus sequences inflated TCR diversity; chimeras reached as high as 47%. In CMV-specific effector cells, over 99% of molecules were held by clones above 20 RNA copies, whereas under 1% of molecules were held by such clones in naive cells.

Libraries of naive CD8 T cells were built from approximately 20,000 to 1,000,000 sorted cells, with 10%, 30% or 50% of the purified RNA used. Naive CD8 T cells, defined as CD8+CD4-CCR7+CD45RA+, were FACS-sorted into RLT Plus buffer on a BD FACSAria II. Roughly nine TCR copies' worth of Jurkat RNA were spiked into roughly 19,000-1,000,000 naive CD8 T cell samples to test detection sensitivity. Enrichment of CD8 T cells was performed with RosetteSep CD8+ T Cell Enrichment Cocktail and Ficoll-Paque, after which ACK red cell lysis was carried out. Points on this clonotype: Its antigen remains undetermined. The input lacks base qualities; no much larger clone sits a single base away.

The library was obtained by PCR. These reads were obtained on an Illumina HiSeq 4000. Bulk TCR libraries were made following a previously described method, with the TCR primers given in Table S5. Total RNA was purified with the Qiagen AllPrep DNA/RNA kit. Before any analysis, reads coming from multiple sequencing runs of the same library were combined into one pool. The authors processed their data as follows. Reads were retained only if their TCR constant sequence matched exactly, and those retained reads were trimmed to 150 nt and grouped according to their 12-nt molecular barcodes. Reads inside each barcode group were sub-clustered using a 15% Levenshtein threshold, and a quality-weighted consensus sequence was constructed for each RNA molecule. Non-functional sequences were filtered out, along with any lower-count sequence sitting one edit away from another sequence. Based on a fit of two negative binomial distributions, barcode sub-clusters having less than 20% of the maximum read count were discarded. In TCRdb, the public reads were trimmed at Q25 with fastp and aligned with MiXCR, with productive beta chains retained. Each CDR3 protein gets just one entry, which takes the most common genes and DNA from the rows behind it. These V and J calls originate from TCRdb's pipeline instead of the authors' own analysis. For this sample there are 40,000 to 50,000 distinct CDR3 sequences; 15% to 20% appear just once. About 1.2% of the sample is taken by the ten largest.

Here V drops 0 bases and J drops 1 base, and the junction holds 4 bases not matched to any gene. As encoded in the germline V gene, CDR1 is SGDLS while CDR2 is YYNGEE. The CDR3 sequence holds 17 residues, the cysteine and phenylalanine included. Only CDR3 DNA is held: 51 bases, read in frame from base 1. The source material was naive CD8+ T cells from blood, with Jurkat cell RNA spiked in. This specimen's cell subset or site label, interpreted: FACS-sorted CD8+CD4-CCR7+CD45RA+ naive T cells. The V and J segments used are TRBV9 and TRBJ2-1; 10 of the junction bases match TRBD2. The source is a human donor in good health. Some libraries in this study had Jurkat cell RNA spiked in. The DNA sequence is TGTGCCAGCAGCGTAGACGTAGCGGGGGGTTCCTACAATGAGCAGTTCTTC. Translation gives CASSVDVAGGSYNEQFF.